The clone carrying this TCR beta chain was recorded once. Germline values: CDR1 KGHSH, CDR2 LQKENI. V lost 3 bases to trimming and J lost 3 bases; unmatched junction nucleotides: 0. The CDR3 consists of 14 residues. Sequencing was performed with immunoSEQ multiplex PCR; in TCRdb, only in-frame clones are kept and a portion is missing. The sample consists of about 70,000 clones, about 90% of them appearing once. The data stem from a study of T cell changes during pregnancy in multiple sclerosis. The V and J genes are TRBV18 and TRBJ2-7; 12 bases map to TRBD2. The TCR sequence derives from a female donor with multiple sclerosis, enrolled in a pregnancy study. The specimen was peripheral blood, collected after pregnancy. CDR3 coding DNA: TGTGCCAGCTCACCGACTAGCGGGAGCTACGAGCAGTACTTC. It translates to CASSPTSGSYEQYF. Together with reference TRBV18 and TRBJ2-7, the CDR3 gives the full variable domain: NAGVMQNPRHLVRRRGQEARLRCSPMKGHSHVYWYRQLPEEGLKFMVYLQKENIIDESGMPKERFSAEFPKEGPSILRIQQVVRGDSAAYFCASSPTSGSYEQYFGPGTRLTVT.